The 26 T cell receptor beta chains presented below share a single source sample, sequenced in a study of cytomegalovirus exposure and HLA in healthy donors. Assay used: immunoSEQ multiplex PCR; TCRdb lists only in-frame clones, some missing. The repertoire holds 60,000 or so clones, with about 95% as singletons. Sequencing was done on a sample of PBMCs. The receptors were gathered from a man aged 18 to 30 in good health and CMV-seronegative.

The CDR3 protein is CSVLGMNTGELFF. Written as DNA, the CDR3 is TGCAGCGTTCTAGGAATGAACACCGGGGAGCTGTTTTTT. V is TRBV29-1 and J is TRBJ2-2; D is uncertain. V gave up 5 bases and J gave up 1 base, with 8 bases separating them. CDR1 and CDR2 from the germline V gene are SQVTM and ANQGSEA. The CDR3 is 13 amino acids.

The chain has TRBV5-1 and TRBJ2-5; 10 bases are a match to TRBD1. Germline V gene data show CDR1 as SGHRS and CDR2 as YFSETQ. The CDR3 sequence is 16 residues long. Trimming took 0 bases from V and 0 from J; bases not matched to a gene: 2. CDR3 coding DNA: TGCGCCAGCAGCTTGGAAGGGACAGGGGACCAAGAGACCCAGTACTTC. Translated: CASSLEGTGDQETQYF. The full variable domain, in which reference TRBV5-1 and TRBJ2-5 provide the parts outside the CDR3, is KAGVTQTPRYLIKTRGQQVTLSCSPISGHRSVSWYQQTPGQGLQFLFEYFSETQRNKGNFPGRFSGRQFSNSRSEMNVSTLELGDSALYLCASSLEGTGDQETQYFGPGTRLLVL.

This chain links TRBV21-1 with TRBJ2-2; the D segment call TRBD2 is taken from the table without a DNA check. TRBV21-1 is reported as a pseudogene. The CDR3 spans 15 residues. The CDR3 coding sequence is TGTGCCAGCAGCCTACAACTAAACTGCACCGGGGAGCTGTTTTTT. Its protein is CASSLQLNCTGELFF.

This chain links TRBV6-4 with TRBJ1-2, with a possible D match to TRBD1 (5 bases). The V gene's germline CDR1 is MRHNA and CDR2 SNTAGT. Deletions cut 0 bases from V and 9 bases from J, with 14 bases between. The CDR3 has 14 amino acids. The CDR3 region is CASSDSGTSNSYTF. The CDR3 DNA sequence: TGTGCCAGCAGTGACTCAGGGACTTCTAACAGCTACACCTTC.

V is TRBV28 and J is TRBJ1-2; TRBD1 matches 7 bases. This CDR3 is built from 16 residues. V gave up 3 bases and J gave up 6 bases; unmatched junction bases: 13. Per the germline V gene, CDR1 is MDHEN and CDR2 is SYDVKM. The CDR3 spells CASSFGKEGALDGYTF. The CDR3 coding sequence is TGTGCCAGCAGTTTTGGAAAGGAGGGGGCGCTCGATGGCTACACCTTC.

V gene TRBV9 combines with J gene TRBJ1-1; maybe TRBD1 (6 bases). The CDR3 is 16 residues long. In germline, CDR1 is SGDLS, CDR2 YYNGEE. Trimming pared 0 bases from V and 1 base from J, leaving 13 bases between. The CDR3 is CASSVEGVGANTEAFF. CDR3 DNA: TGTGCCAGCAGCGTAGAAGGAGTGGGGGCGAACACTGAAGCTTTCTTT.

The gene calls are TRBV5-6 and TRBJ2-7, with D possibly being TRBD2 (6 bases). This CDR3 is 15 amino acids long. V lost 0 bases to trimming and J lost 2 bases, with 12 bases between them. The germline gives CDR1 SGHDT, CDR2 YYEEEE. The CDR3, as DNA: TGTGCCAGCAGCTTGGTGGGGGGAAAGACCTACGAGCAGTACTTC. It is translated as CASSLVGGKTYEQYF.

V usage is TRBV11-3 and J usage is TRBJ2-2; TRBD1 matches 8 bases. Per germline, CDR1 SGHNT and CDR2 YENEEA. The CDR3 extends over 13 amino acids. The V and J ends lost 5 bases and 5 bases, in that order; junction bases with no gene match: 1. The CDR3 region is CASSRQGTGELFF. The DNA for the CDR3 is TGTGCCAGCAGCCGACAGGGGACCGGGGAGCTGTTTTTT.

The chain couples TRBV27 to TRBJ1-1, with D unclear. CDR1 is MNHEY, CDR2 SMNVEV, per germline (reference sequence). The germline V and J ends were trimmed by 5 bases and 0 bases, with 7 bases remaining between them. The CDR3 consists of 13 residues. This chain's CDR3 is CASSKGVNTEAFF. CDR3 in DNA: TGTGCCAGCAGTAAAGGAGTGAACACTGAAGCTTTCTTT.

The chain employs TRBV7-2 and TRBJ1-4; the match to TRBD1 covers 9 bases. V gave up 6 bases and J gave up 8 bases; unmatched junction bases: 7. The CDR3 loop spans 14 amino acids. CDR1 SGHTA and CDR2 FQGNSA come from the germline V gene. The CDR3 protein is CASRPGQGNEKLFF. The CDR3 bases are TGTGCCAGCAGACCGGGACAGGGAAACGAAAAACTGTTTTTT.

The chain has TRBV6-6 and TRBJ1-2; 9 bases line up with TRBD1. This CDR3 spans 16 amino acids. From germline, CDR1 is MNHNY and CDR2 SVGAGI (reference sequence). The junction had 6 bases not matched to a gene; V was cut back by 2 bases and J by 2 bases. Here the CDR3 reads CASSYGTGIENYGYTF. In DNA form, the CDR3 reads TGTGCCAGCAGTTACGGGACAGGGATAGAAAACTATGGCTACACCTTC.

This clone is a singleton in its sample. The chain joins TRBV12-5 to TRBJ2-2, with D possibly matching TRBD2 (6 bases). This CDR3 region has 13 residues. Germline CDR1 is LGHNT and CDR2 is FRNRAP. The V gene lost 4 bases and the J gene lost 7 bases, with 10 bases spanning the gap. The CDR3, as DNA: TGTGCTAGTGGTTCGGGGGTGGGCGGGGAGCTGTTTTTT. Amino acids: CASGSGVGGELFF.

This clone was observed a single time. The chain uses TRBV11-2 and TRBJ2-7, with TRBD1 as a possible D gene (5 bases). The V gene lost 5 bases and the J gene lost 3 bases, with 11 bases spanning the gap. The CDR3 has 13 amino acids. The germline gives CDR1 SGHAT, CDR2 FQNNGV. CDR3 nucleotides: TGTGCCAGCAGCAAAGGGGCCCACTACGAGCAGTACTTC. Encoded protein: CASSKGAHYEQYF.

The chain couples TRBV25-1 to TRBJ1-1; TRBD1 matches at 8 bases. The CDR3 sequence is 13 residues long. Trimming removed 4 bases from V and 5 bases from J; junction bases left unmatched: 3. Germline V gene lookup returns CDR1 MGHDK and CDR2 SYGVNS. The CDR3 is CASSGQGYTEAFF. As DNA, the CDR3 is TGTGCCAGCAGTGGACAGGGGTATACTGAAGCTTTCTTT.

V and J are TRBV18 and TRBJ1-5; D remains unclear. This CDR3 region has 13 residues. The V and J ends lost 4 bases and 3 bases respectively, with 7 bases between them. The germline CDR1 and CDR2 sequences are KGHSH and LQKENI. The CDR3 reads CASSRGSNQPQHF. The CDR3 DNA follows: TGTGCCAGCTCACGCGGATCCAATCAGCCCCAGCATTTT.

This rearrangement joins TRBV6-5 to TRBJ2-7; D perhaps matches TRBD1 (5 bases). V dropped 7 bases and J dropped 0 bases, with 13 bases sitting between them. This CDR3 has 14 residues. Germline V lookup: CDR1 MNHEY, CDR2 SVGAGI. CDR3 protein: CASTATVLSYEQYF. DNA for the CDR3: TGTGCCAGCACCGCGACAGTTCTCTCCTACGAGCAGTACTTC.

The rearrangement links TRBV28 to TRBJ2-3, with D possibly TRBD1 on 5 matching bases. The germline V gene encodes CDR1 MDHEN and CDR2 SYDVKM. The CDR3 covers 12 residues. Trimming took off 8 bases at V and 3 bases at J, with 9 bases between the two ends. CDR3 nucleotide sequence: TGTGCCAGCCAGGGATCTACAGATACGCAGTATTTT. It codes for CASQGSTDTQYF.

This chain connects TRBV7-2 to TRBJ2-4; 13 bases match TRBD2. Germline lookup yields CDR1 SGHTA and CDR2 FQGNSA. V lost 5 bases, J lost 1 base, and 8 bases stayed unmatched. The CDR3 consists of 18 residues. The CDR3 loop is CASSVGTSGAGAKNIQYF. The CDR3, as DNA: TGTGCCAGCAGCGTCGGGACTAGCGGGGCGGGGGCCAAAAACATTCAGTACTTC.

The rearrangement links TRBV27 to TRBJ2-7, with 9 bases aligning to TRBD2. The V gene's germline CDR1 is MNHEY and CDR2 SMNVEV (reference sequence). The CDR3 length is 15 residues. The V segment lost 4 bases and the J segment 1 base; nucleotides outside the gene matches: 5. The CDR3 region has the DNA TGTGCCAGCAGTTCGGGACTAGCAGGTTCCTACGAGCAGTACTTC. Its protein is CASSSGLAGSYEQYF.

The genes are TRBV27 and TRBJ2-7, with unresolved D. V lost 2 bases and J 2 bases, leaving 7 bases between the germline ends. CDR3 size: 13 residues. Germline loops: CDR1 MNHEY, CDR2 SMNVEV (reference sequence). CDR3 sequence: CASSLSQAYEQYF. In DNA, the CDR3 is TGTGCCAGCAGTTTAAGCCAGGCCTACGAGCAGTACTTC.

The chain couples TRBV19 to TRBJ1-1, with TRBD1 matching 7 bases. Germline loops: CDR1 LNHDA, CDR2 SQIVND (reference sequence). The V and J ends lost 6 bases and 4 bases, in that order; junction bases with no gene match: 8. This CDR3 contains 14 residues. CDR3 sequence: CASSGQVRGTEAFF. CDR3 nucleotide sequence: TGTGCCAGTAGCGGACAGGTTAGAGGCACTGAAGCTTTCTTT.

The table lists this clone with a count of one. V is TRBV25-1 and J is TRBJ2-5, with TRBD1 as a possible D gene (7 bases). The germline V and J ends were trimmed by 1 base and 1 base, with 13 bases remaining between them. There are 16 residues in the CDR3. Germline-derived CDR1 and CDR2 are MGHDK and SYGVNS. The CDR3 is CASSEWRGPIQETQYF. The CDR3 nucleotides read TGTGCCAGCAGTGAATGGAGGGGGCCAATCCAAGAGACCCAGTACTTC.

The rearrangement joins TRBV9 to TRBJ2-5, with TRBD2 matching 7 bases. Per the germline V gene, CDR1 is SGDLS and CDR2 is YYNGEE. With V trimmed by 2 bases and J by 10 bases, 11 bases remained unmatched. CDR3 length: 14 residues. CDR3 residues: CASSVGTTVGDQYF. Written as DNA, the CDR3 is TGTGCCAGCAGCGTGGGGACTACCGTAGGAGACCAGTACTTC.

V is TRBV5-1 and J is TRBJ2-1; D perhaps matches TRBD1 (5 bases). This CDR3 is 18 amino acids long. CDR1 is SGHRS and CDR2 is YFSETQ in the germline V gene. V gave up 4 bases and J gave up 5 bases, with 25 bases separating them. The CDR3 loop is CASSTPYLGPVSHNEQFF. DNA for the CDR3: TGCGCCAGCAGCACTCCTTATTTGGGGCCGGTTTCCCACAATGAGCAGTTCTTC.

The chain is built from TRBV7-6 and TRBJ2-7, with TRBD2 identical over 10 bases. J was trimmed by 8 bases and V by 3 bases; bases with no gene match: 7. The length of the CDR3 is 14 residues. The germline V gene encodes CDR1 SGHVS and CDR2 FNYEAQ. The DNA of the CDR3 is TGTGCCAGCAGCTTGGGTCTAGCGGGAGATCAGCAGTACTTC. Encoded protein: CASSLGLAGDQQYF.

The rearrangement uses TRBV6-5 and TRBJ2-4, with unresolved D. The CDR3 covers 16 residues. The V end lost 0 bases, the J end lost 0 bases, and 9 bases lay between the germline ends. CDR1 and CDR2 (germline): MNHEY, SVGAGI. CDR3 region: CASSYSTHPAKNIQYF. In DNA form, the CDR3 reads TGTGCCAGCAGTTACTCGACACATCCAGCCAAAAACATTCAGTACTTC.